This is a list of T cell receptor beta chains from one sample in a study of blood T cell repertoires in COVID-19. The assay was immunoSEQ multiplex PCR, and TCRdb's table has in-frame clones only and misses some. Of approximately 12,000 clones in the sample, about three quarters were seen once. What was sequenced was peripheral blood. The source of these receptors is a human donor in a cohort sampled during active COVID-19. CDR3s include the opening cysteine and the closing phenylalanine or tryptophan. D genes are given only for firm matches. Not every row has a clone size; where given, it reads once, few, many or a size class.

clone_size: .; d_call: .; j_call: TRBJ2-3; v_call: TRBV7-9; cdr3_aa: CASSRGTRDTDTQYF; cdr3_nt: TGTGCCAGCAGCAGAGGGACAAGAGACACAGATACGCAGTATTTT
clone_size: .; d_call: TRBD2; j_call: TRBJ2-7; v_call: TRBV3-1/TRBV3-2; cdr3_aa: CASSQDLIGGTYEQYF; cdr3_nt: TGTGCCAGCAGCCAAGATCTAATCGGGGGGACCTACGAGCAGTACTTC
clone_size: .; d_call: .; j_call: TRBJ2-3; v_call: TRBV5-1; cdr3_aa: CASSPGHSTDTQYF; cdr3_nt: TGCGCCAGCAGCCCTGGACACTCCACAGATACGCAGTATTTT
clone_size: .; d_call: TRBD1; j_call: TRBJ1-1; v_call: TRBV5-1; cdr3_aa: CASSTGGNTEAFF; cdr3_nt: TGCGCCAGCAGTACAGGGGGGAACACTGAAGCTTTCTTT
clone_size: few; d_call: TRBD1; j_call: TRBJ2-6; v_call: TRBV6-5; cdr3_aa: CASRQGIGANVLTF; cdr3_nt: TGTGCCAGCAGACAGGGGATTGGGGCCAACGTCCTGACTTTC
clone_size: .; d_call: .; j_call: TRBJ2-5; v_call: TRBV28; cdr3_aa: CASSPTHGVRETQYF; cdr3_nt: TGTGCCAGCAGTCCAACTCACGGGGTCAGGGAGACCCAGTACTTC
clone_size: .; d_call: .; j_call: TRBJ1-5; v_call: TRBV24-1; cdr3_aa: CATSHSDRTSNQPQHF; cdr3_nt: TGTGCCACCAGCCATTCGGACAGAACTAGCAATCAGCCCCAGCATTTT
clone_size: .; d_call: TRBD2; j_call: TRBJ2-7; v_call: TRBV19; cdr3_aa: CASNYLAGENYEQYF; cdr3_nt: TGTGCCAGTAACTATTTAGCGGGAGAGAACTACGAGCAGTACTTC
clone_size: .; d_call: .; j_call: TRBJ2-1; v_call: TRBV9; cdr3_aa: CASSVEAASSYNEQFF; cdr3_nt: TGTGCCAGCAGCGTAGAGGCGGCGAGCTCCTACAATGAGCAGTTCTTC
clone_size: few; d_call: TRBD1; j_call: TRBJ1-2; v_call: TRBV5-1; cdr3_aa: CASSWTGAYGYTF; cdr3_nt: TGCGCCAGCAGCTGGACAGGGGCCTATGGCTACACCTTC
clone_size: .; d_call: .; j_call: TRBJ2-2; v_call: TRBV9; cdr3_aa: CASSDTGNTGELFF; cdr3_nt: TGTGCCAGCAGCGATACAGGGAACACCGGGGAGCTGTTTTTT
clone_size: once; d_call: .; j_call: TRBJ2-3; v_call: TRBV5-1; cdr3_aa: CASSLREETDTQYF; cdr3_nt: TGCGCCAGCAGCTTAAGGGAGGAAACAGATACGCAGTATTTT
clone_size: .; d_call: .; j_call: TRBJ2-7; v_call: TRBV2; cdr3_aa: CASSASDLSEYF; cdr3_nt: TGTGCCAGCAGCGCCTCGGACTTGTCAGAGTACTTC
clone_size: .; d_call: .; j_call: TRBJ1-1; v_call: TRBV20-1; cdr3_aa: CSASVRNTEAFF; cdr3_nt: TGCAGTGCTAGTGTCAGGAACACTGAAGCTTTCTTT
clone_size: .; d_call: .; j_call: TRBJ2-2; v_call: TRBV6-2/TRBV6-3; cdr3_aa: CASSYALRTGELFF; cdr3_nt: TGTGCCAGCAGTTACGCACTGCGGACCGGGGAGCTGTTTTTT
clone_size: once; d_call: .; j_call: TRBJ1-1; v_call: TRBV5-4; cdr3_aa: CASSFLGGDTEAFF; cdr3_nt: TGTGCCAGCAGCTTTTTAGGGGGGGACACTGAAGCTTTCTTT
clone_size: .; d_call: .; j_call: TRBJ1-2; v_call: TRBV2; cdr3_aa: CASSAQGPYYGYTF; cdr3_nt: TGTGCCAGCAGTGCCCAGGGCCCCTACTATGGCTACACCTTC
clone_size: .; d_call: .; j_call: TRBJ2-5; v_call: TRBV18; cdr3_aa: CASSPHSGETQYF; cdr3_nt: TGTGCCAGCTCACCCCACAGCGGGGAGACCCAGTACTTC
clone_size: .; d_call: .; j_call: TRBJ1-1; v_call: TRBV7-3; cdr3_aa: CASSTGQNTEAFF; cdr3_nt: TGTGCCAGCAGCACGGGACAGAACACTGAAGCTTTCTTT
clone_size: .; d_call: TRBD1; j_call: TRBJ2-7; v_call: TRBV29-1; cdr3_aa: CSVEGLEGTDSYEQYF; cdr3_nt: TGCAGCGTTGAAGGACTCGAGGGGACAGACTCCTACGAGCAGTACTTC
clone_size: .; d_call: TRBD1; j_call: TRBJ2-7; v_call: TRBV3-1/TRBV3-2; cdr3_aa: CASRQSGGEQYF; cdr3_nt: TGTGCCAGCAGACAGTCAGGGGGCGAGCAGTACTTC
clone_size: .; d_call: TRBD2; j_call: TRBJ2-7; v_call: TRBV12-3/TRBV12-4; cdr3_aa: CASSFGGWDEQYF; cdr3_nt: TGTGCCAGCAGTTTCGGGGGGTGGGACGAGCAGTACTTC
clone_size: .; d_call: .; j_call: TRBJ2-7; v_call: TRBV6-5; cdr3_aa: CASRQHYEQYF; cdr3_nt: TGTGCCAGCAGGCAACACTACGAGCAGTACTTC
clone_size: once; d_call: .; j_call: TRBJ2-2; v_call: TRBV7-9; cdr3_aa: CASSLRRATNTGELFF; cdr3_nt: TGTGCCAGCAGCTTAAGGCGGGCAACGAACACCGGGGAGCTGTTTTTT
clone_size: .; d_call: .; j_call: TRBJ1-2; v_call: TRBV12-3/TRBV12-4; cdr3_aa: CASSSGYGYTF; cdr3_nt: TGTGCCAGCAGTTCAGGATATGGCTACACCTTC
clone_size: .; d_call: .; j_call: TRBJ2-7; v_call: TRBV5-3; cdr3_aa: CARSLGGDYEQYF; cdr3_nt: TGTGCCAGAAGCTTGGGCGGAGACTACGAGCAGTACTTC
clone_size: few; d_call: .; j_call: TRBJ2-7; v_call: TRBV28; cdr3_aa: CASGDKAYEQYF; cdr3_nt: TGTGCCAGCGGGGACAAAGCCTACGAGCAGTACTTC
clone_size: .; d_call: TRBD2; j_call: TRBJ2-7; v_call: TRBV5-1; cdr3_aa: CASKEAGVTYEQYF; cdr3_nt: TGCGCCAGCAAGGAAGCGGGAGTAACCTACGAGCAGTACTTC
clone_size: .; d_call: TRBD2; j_call: TRBJ2-1; v_call: TRBV9; cdr3_aa: CASSVDLSGRDNEQFF; cdr3_nt: TGTGCCAGCAGCGTAGACCTTAGCGGGAGGGACAATGAGCAGTTCTTC
clone_size: .; d_call: .; j_call: TRBJ1-5; v_call: TRBV6-5; cdr3_aa: CASTISNQPQHF; cdr3_nt: TGTGCCAGCACTATAAGCAATCAGCCCCAGCATTTT
clone_size: .; d_call: .; j_call: TRBJ1-2; v_call: TRBV20-1; cdr3_aa: CSAKQTYGYTF; cdr3_nt: TGCAGTGCTAAACAGACCTATGGCTACACCTTC
clone_size: .; d_call: .; j_call: TRBJ2-5; v_call: TRBV7-2; cdr3_aa: CASSIGAQETQYF; cdr3_nt: TGTGCCAGCAGCATTGGGGCCCAAGAGACCCAGTACTTC